Listed below are T cell receptor beta chains from one sample, sequenced in a study of T cells after posttransplantation cyclophosphamide. Sequenced by immunoSEQ multiplex PCR; TCRdb stores in-frame clones only, minus some. The table records 20,000 to 25,000 clones, approximately 70% of them present only once. Sequenced material: memory CD4+ T cells sorted from PBMCs. All receptors derive from an older woman in good health, CMV-negative, and a related stem cell transplant donor. Both conserved end residues are part of each CDR3. A D gene is named only where the DNA matches it firmly. Clone size is given for some rows only: seen once, a few or many times, or a class if the clone is expanded.

cdr3_aa cdr3_nt clone_size j_call cdr3_length v_call d_call
CASSLVRSEKLFF TGTGCCAGCAGCTTAGTGAGGAGTGAAAAACTGTTTTTT few TRBJ1-4 13 TRBV7-2 NA
CASSWYRGRGEQYF TGTGCCAGCAGCTGGTACAGGGGGCGAGGCGAGCAGTACTTC NA TRBJ2-7 14 TRBV7-9 TRBD1
CASSPQHSRSQYF TGTGCCAGCAGTCCACAACACAGCCGCTCCCAGTACTTC NA TRBJ2-7 13 TRBV28 NA
CASSLASGARYGYTF TGTGCCAGCAGCTTGGCCTCAGGGGCGCGGTATGGCTACACCTTC NA TRBJ1-2 15 TRBV7-2 NA
CASSLGWGLAKETQYF TGTGCCAGCAGCTTAGGTTGGGGACTAGCTAAAGAGACCCAGTACTTC NA TRBJ2-5 16 TRBV7-2 TRBD2
CASSQDGSGGAKDTQYF TGCGCCAGCAGCCAAGATGGAAGCGGGGGGGCCAAAGATACGCAGTATTTT NA TRBJ2-3 17 TRBV4-1 TRBD2
CATSRGGSVYEQYF TGTGCCACCAGCAGGGGGGGGAGTGTCTACGAGCAGTACTTC NA TRBJ2-7 14 TRBV15 TRBD2
CASSPSGTRTYEQYF TGTGCCAGCAGCCCATCCGGGACTCGGACCTACGAGCAGTACTTC once TRBJ2-7 15 TRBV7-2 NA
CASSLSEAQYF TGTGCCAGCAGCTTATCGGAGGCCCAGTACTTC NA TRBJ2-5 11 TRBV7-9 NA
CASSLGGTIYGYTF TGTGCCAGCAGTTTAGGAGGGACGATATATGGCTACACCTTC NA TRBJ1-2 14 TRBV28 NA
CASALGLTSTDTQYF TGTGCTAGTGCCCTAGGCCTTACTAGCACAGATACGCAGTATTTT NA TRBJ2-3 15 TRBV12-5 NA
CSVGGWRGGTDTQYF TGCAGCGTTGGGGGATGGCGGGGGGGCACAGATACGCAGTATTTT few TRBJ2-3 15 TRBV29-1 TRBD2
CASSPARDRYGYTF TGCGCCAGCAGCCCGGCCCGGGACAGATATGGCTACACCTTC NA TRBJ1-2 14 TRBV5-1 TRBD1